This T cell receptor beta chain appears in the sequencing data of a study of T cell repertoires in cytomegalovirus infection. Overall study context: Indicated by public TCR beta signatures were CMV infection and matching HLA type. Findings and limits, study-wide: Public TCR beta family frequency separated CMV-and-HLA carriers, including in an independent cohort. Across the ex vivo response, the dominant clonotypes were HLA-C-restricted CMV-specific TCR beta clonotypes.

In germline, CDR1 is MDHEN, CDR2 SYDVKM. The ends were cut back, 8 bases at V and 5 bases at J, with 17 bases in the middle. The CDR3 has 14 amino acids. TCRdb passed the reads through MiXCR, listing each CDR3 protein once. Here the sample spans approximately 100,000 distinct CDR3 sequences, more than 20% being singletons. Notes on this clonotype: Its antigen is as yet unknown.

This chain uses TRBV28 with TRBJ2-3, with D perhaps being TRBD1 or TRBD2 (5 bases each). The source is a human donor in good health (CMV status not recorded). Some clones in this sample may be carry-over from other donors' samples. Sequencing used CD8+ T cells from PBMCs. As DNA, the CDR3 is TGTGCCAGCCTGTCCAGGTTGGGGGTAGATACGCAGTATTTT. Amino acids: CASLSRLGVDTQYF.